This T cell receptor beta chain was sequenced for a study of T cells in Graves' hyperthyroidism and ophthalmopathy. Amplification of TCR beta CDR3 regions was performed using RNA transcripts as template. A set of HTBI primers served as the primers for a first-round RT-PCR of the TCR CDR3. TCRdb used MiXCR to reprocess the multiplex PCR reads, holding one entry per CDR3 protein. The sample gives some 580,000 distinct CDR3 sequences, approximately 15% of which show up once; around 3.5% is in the top ten. The CDR3 is made up of 15 amino acids. Between the trimmed V and J ends, which lost 2 bases and 0 bases, there was a span of 10 bases. Germline CDR1 MNHEY, CDR2 SMNVEV (reference sequence).

This clonotype originated in a woman aged 40 to 55 with Graves' ophthalmopathy. The chain couples TRBV27 to TRBJ1-2, with D unclear. Material for sequencing was blood. The CDR3 DNA reads TGTGCCAGCAGTTTACGGCCACAACCTAACTATGGCTACACCTTC. This sequence encodes CASSLRPQPNYGYTF.